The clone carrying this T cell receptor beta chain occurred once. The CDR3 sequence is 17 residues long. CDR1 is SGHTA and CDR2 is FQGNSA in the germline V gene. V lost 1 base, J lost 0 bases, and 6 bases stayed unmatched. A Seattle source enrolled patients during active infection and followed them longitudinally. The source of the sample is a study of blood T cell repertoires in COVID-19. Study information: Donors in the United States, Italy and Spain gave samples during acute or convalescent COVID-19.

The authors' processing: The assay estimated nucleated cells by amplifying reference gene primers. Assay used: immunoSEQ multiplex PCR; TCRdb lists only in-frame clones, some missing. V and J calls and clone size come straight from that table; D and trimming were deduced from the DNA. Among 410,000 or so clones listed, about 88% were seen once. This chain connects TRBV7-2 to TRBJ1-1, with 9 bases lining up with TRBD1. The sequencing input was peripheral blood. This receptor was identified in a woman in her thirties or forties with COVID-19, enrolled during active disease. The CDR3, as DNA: TGTGCCAGCAGCTTAGTGGTGGGGACAGGGATGAACACTGAAGCTTTCTTT. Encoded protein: CASSLVVGTGMNTEAFF.